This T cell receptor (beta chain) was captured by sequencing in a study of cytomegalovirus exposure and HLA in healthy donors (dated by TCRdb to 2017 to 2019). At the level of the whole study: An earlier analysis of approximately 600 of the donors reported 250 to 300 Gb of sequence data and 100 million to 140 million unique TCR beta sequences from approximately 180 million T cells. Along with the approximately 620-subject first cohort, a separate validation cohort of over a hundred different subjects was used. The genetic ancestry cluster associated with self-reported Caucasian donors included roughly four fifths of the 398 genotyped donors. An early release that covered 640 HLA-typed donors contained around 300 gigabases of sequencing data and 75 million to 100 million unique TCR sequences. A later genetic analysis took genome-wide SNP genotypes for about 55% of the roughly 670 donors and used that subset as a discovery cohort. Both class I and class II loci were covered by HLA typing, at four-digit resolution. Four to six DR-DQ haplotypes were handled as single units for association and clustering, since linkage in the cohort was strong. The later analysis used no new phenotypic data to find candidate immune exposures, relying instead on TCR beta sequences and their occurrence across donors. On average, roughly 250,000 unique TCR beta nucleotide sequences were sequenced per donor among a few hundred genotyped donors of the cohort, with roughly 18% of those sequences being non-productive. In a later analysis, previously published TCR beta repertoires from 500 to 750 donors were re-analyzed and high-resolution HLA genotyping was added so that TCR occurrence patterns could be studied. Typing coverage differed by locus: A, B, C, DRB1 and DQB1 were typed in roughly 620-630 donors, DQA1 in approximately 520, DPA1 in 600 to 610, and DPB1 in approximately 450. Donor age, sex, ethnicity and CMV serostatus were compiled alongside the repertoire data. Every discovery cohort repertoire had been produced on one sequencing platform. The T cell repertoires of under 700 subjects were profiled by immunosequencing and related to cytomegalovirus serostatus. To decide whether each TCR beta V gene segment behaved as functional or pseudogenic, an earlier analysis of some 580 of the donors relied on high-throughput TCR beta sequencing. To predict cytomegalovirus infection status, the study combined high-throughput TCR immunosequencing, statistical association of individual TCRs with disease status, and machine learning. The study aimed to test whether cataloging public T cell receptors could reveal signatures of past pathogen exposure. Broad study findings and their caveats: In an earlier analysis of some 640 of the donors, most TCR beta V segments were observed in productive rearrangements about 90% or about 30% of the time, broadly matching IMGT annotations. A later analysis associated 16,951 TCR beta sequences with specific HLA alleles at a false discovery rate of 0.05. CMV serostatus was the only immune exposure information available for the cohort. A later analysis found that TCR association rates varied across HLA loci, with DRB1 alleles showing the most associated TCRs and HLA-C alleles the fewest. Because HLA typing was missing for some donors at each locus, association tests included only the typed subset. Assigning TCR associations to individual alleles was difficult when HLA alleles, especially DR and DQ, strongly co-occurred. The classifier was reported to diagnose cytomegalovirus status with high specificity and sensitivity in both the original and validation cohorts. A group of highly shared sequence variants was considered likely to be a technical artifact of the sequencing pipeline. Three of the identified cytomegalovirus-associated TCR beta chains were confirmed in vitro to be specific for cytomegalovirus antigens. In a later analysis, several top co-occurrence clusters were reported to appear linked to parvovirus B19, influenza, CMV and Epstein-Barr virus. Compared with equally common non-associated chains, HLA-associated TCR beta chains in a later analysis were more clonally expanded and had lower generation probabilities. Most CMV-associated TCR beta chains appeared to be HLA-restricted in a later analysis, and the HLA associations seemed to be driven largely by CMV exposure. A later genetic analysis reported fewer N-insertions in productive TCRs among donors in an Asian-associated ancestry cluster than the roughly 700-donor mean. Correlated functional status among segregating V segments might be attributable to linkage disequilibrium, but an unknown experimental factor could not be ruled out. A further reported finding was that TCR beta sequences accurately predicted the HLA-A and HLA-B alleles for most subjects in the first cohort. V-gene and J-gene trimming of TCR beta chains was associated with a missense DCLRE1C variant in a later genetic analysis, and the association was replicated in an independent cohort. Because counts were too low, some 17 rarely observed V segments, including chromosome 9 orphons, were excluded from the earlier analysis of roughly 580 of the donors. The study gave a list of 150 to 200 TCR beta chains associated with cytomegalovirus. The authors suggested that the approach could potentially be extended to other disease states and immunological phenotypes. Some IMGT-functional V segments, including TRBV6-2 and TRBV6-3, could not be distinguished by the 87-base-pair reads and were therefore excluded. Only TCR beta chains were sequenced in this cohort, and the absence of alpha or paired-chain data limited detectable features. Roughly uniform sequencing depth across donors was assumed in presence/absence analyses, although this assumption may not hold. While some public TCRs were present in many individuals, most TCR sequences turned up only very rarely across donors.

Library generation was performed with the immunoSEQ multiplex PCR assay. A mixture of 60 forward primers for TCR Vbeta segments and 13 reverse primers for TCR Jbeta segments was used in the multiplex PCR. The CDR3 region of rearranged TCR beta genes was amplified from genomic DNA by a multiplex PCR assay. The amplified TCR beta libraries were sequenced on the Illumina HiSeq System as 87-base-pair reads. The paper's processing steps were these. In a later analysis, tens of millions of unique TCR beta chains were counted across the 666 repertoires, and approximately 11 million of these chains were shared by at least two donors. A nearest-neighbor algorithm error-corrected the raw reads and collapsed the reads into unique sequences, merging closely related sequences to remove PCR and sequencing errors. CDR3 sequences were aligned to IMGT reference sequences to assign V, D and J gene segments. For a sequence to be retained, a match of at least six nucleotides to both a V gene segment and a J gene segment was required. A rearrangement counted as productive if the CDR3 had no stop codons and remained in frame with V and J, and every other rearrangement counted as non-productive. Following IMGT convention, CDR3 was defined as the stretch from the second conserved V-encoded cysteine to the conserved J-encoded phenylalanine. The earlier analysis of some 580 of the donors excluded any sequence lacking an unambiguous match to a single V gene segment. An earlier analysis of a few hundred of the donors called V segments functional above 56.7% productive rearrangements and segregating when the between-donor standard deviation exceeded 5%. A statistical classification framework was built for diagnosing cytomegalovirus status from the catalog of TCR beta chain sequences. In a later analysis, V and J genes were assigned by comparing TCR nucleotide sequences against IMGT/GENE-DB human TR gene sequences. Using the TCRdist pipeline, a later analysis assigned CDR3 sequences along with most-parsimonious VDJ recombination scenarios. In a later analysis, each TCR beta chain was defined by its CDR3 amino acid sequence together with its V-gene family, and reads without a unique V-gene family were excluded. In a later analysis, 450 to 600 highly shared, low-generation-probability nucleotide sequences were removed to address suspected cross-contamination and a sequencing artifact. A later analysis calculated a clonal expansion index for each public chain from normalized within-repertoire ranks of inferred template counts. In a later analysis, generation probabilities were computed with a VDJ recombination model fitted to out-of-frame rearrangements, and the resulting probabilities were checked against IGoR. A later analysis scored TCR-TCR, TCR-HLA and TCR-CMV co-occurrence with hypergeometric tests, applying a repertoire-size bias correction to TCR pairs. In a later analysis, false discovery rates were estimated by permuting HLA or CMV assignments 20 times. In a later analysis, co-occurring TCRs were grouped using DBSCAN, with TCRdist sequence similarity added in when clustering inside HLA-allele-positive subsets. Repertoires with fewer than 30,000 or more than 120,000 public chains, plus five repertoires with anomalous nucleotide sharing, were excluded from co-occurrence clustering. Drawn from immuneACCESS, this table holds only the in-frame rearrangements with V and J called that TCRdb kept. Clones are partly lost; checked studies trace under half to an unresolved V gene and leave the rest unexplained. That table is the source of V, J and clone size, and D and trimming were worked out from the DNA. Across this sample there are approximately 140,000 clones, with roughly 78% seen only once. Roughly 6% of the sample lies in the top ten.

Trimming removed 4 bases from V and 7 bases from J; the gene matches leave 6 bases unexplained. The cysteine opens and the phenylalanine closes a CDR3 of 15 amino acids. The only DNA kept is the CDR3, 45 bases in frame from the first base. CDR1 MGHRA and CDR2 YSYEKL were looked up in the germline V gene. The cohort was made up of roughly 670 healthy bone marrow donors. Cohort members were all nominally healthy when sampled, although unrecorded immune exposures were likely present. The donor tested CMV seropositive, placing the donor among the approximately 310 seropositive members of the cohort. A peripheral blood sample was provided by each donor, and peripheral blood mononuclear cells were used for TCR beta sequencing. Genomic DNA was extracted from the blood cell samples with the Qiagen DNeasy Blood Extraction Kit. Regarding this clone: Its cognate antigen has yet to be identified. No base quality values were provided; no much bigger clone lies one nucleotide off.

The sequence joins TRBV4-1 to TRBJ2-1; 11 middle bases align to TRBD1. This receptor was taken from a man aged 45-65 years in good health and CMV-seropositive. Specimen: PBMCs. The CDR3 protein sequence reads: CASSRGQGAWNEQFF. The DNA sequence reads TGCGCCAGCAGCCGAGGACAGGGGGCTTGGAATGAGCAGTTCTTC.